The 2 T cell receptor beta chains presented below share a single source sample, sequenced in a study of blood T cell repertoires in COVID-19. The table came from immunoSEQ multiplex PCR; TCRdb's copy has only in-frame clones and leaves some out. Here the sample spans about 270,000 clones, around nine tenths being singletons. The sample taken for sequencing was PBMCs or T cells enriched from blood (not recorded which). These receptors originate from a woman aged 60 to 75 in a cohort exposed to, infected with or recovered from COVID-19 (not recorded which).

This sequence joins TRBV4-1 and TRBJ2-7; TRBD1 aligns across 7 bases. V trimming: 3 bases; J trimming: 3 bases; junction bases outside the gene matches: 17. This CDR3 has 18 residues. Per the germline V gene, CDR1 is MGHRA and CDR2 is YSYEKL. CDR3 sequence reads: CASSQPGQRSLGDYEQYF. The CDR3 DNA is TGCGCCAGCAGCCAGCCGGGACAGCGATCATTAGGGGACTACGAGCAGTACTTC.

The J gene is TRBJ1-2, the V gene TRBV27, with a possible D match to TRBD1 (5 bases). Trimming took 0 bases from V and 4 from J, leaving 12 bases between them. The CDR3 extends over 15 amino acids. CDR1 MNHEY and CDR2 SMNVEV come from the germline V gene (reference sequence). The CDR3: CASSLSGQGGYGYTF. The CDR3 DNA reads as TGTGCCAGCAGTTTATCGGGGCAGGGTGGCTATGGCTACACCTTC.